This T cell receptor beta chain emerged from a study of tissue T cells after allogeneic stem cell transplantation. Sequencing was performed with immunoSEQ multiplex PCR; in TCRdb, only in-frame clones are kept and a portion is missing. The sample lists approximately 22,000 clones; about two thirds were seen once. For this clone: Mouse gene names and germline throughout. The CDR3 goes on 1 residue after the read ends, and that part is filled in from the germline J gene.

CDR1 is NSHNY, CDR2 SYGAGN, per germline. Trimming removed 1 base at V and 3 bases at J, with 9 bases between. CDR3 length equals 14 residues. The receptor comes from a female BALB/c mouse in good health. The MHC haplotype recorded for the strain is H2-d. This rearrangement joins TRBV13-1 to TRBJ2-4; D gene unclear. Sequencing was performed on spleen. CDR3 sequence: CASSDPGAQNTLYF. CDR3 DNA (partial): TGTGCCAGCAGTGATCCGGGCGCACAAAACACCTTGTAC.